Sequencing of this TCR beta chain was carried out in a study of control samples from healthy donors and cancer patients. TCRdb's table, derived via immunoSEQ multiplex PCR, lists solely in-frame clones and lacks some. The data contain 150,000 to 200,000 clones, 90% to 95% of them singletons. CDR1 is MGHRA and CDR2 is YSYEKL in the germline V gene. CDR3 size: 16 residues. V lost 0 bases to trimming and J lost 6 bases, with 15 bases between them. Sequenced: blood. The chain has TRBV4-1 and TRBJ2-1; tentatively, D is TRBD2 (6 bases). This receptor was obtained from a woman in her thirties in good health. CDR3 nucleotides: TGCGCCAGCAGCCAAGATCACTTCCTGGGAGGCAATGAGCAGTTCTTC. Its translation is CASSQDHFLGGNEQFF.